This T cell receptor beta chain is from a study of blood T cells in healthy people across ages. Every donor contributed about 10 milliliters of peripheral blood by blood draw. Whole-study findings and limits: In long-lived donors, naive CD4+ cell counts and diversity exceeded those of aged donors. No one knew whether donors had CMV, which possibly confounded expanded clonotype changes.

A J-beta primer mix and a sample-barcoded 5' primer were used in a second PCR of about 7 to 12 cycles. MiXCR was run by TCRdb on the 5' RACE reads, yielding one entry per CDR3 protein. The table lists about 1,500,000 distinct CDR3 sequences, roughly 40% of them singletons. Turning to this clonotype: The antigen remains undetermined.

The V gene end was trimmed by 0 bases and the J gene end by 4 bases; junction bases not matched to a gene: 4. This CDR3 comprises 14 residues. The germline CDR1 and CDR2 sequences are DFQATT and SNEGSKA (reference sequence). The sequence was obtained from a woman between 18 and 29 years old in good health. The sample comprised blood. This rearrangement joins TRBV20-1 to TRBJ2-3; TRBD2 matches at 7 bases. The CDR3: CSARDTTSADTQYF. The CDR3 DNA sequence: TGCAGTGCTAGAGATACAACTAGCGCAGATACGCAGTATTTT.